These 24 T cell receptor beta chains share one sample of origin, sequenced in a study of metastatic and nonmetastatic thyroid tumors. TCRdb re-called clones via MiXCR from the PCR reads. The data hold about 20,000 clones, with 12% observed a single time. No treatment had been given to any patient before thyroid surgery. The sequenced sample consisted of blood. The receptors stem from a male donor with papillary thyroid cancer or a benign thyroid nodule (not recorded which). Some clones in this sample may be carry-over from other donors' samples.

This clone has a count of ten or more. The chain carries TRBV4-2 and TRBJ1-1; no clear D gene. The CDR3 length is 13 residues. V was pared by 0 bases and J by 9 bases, with 11 bases between. Germline assignment: CDR1 LGHNA and CDR2 YNFKEQ. The CDR3 DNA follows: TGTGCCAGCAGCCAAGATGGAGGGTCTAAAGCTTTCTTT. Translated, it gives CASSQDGGSKAFF.

This clone has ten or more counts. V gene TRBV15 combines with J gene TRBJ1-5; no definite D call. Germline V lookup: CDR1 LNHNV, CDR2 YYDKDF (reference sequence). The CDR3 loop spans 16 amino acids. Trimming left V 0 bases short and J 6 bases short, with 15 bases between. The CDR3 loop reads CATSRDWGGQLQPQHF. CDR3 coding DNA: TGTGCCACCAGCAGAGATTGGGGAGGGCAGCTTCAGCCCCAGCATTTT. Full variable domain (remainder filled in from reference TRBV15 and TRBJ1-5): DAMVIQNPRYQVTQFGKPVTLSCSQTLNHNVMYWYQQKSSQAPKLLFHYYDKDFNNEADTPDNFQSRRPNTSFCFLDIRSPGLGDTAMYLCATSRDWGGQLQPQHFGDGTRLSIL.

At least ten counts were recorded for this clone. J is TRBJ1-1 and V is TRBV30, with 10 bases aligning to TRBD1. V lost 3 bases to trimming and J lost 5 bases; unmatched junction nucleotides: 9. The CDR3 is made up of 15 amino acids. Germline lookup yields CDR1 GTSNPN and CDR2 SVGIG (reference sequence). CDR3 nucleotides: TGTGCCTGGAGCGACCATCCGGGACAGGGGACTGAAGCTTTCTTT. Its translation: CAWSDHPGQGTEAFF.

This clone was picked up many times. The chain has TRBV20-1 and TRBJ2-2; no clear D gene. V dropped 0 bases and J dropped 9 bases, with 11 bases sitting between them. This CDR3 region has 13 residues. Germline CDR1 reads DFQATT; CDR2 reads SNEGSKA (reference sequence). The CDR3 DNA reads TGCAGTGCTAGAGATCGGTCAGGTCGGGAGCTGTTTTTT. It specifies CSARDRSGRELFF.

This clone counts as medium-sized. The V and J genes are TRBV12-3 or TRBV12-4 and TRBJ2-7; D possibly corresponds to TRBD1 (5 bases). V lost 5 bases to trimming and J lost 1 base, with 12 bases between them. The CDR3 runs to 14 residues. CDR3 bases: TGTGCCAGCAGTGTCACGACAGCTTCCTACGAGCAGTACTTC. It translates to CASSVTTASYEQYF.

This clone showed up many times. The chain uses TRBV20-1 and TRBJ2-1, with 11 nucleotides matching TRBD1. Germline V gene sequence: CDR1 DFQATT, CDR2 SNEGSKA (reference sequence). This CDR3 has 12 residues. The trim removed 5 bases at V and 7 bases at J, leaving 1 base unmatched. In nucleotides, the CDR3 is TGCAGTGCTGGGACAGGGGGAAATGAGCAGTTCTTC. This encodes CSAGTGGNEQFF.

This clone was counted many times. The chain is built from TRBV5-8 and TRBJ2-7, with TRBD2 matching over 7 bases. V was clipped by 0 bases and J by 6 bases; unmatched bases: 6. The CDR3 contains 14 residues. From germline, CDR1 is SGHTS and CDR2 YDEGEE. CDR3 sequence reads: CASSLGAGTIEQYF. In nucleotides, the CDR3 is TGTGCCAGCAGCTTGGGGGCAGGGACTATCGAGCAGTACTTC. Full variable domain (missing parts from reference TRBV5-8 and TRBJ2-7): EAGVTQSPTHLIKTRGQQATLRCSPISGHTSVYWYQQALGLGLQFLLWYDEGEERNRGNFPPRFSGRQFPNYSSELNVNALELEDSALYLCASSLGAGTIEQYFGPGTRLTVT.

In its sample, this clone was seen many times. The DNA of the CDR3 is TGTGCCAGCAGCGCAGGAATGAACACTGAAGCTTTCTTT. Translating it yields CASSAGMNTEAFF. The V gene is TRBV9, the J gene TRBJ1-1; D gene ambiguous. Trimming shortened V by 3 bases and J by 0 bases, and 6 bases separated the two germline ends. CDR3 length: 13 residues. Germline values: CDR1 SGDLS, CDR2 YYNGEE.

This clone was seen repeatedly, ten times or more. This sequence joins TRBV20-1 and TRBJ1-6; no clear D. V was cut by 0 bases and J by 4 bases, with 16 bases left in between. Per germline, CDR1 DFQATT and CDR2 SNEGSKA (reference sequence). This CDR3 is built from 17 residues. CDR3 DNA: TGCAGTGCTAGAGACCCTGGGCAGCCCTCTTATAATTCACCCCTCCACTTT. Translated, it gives CSARDPGQPSYNSPLHF.

This clone has a count of ten or more. Other DNA sequences of this sample code for an identical CDR3. This chain's CDR3 is CSTTWGLYNEQFF. CDR3 DNA: TGCAGCACGACGTGGGGTTTATACAATGAGCAGTTCTTC. The chain combines TRBV29-1 with TRBJ2-1; no clear D. Germline CDR1 is SQVTM and CDR2 is ANQGSEA. The CDR3 length is 13 residues. V lost 8 bases to trimming and J lost 4 bases, with 15 bases between them.

This clone was detected once. The genes are TRBV3-1 and TRBJ2-7; 7 bases are shared with TRBD2. This CDR3 region has 16 residues. The junction had 11 bases not matched to a gene; V was cut back by 4 bases and J by 2 bases. The germline gives CDR1 LGHDT, CDR2 YNNKEL (reference sequence). The CDR3 reads CASSRGYGRGAYEQYF. In nucleotides, the CDR3 is TGTGCCAGCAGCCGAGGATACGGTCGGGGGGCCTACGAGCAGTACTTC.

This clone has at least ten counts. Other DNA sequences within the sample encode an identical CDR3. The chain is built from TRBV7-6 and TRBJ1-1; tentative D call: TRBD1 (6 bases). The germline V gene encodes CDR1 SGHVS and CDR2 FNYEAQ. Trimming took 5 bases from V and 6 from J, leaving 16 bases between them. This CDR3 has 14 residues. CDR3 sequence reads: CASSIGQRSAEAFF. For the CDR3, the DNA is TGTGCCAGCAGCATCGGACAGAGGAGCGCTGAAGCTTTCTTT.

The chain employs TRBV12-3 or TRBV12-4 and TRBJ2-5, with 9 positions matching TRBD2. The junction had 10 bases not matched to a gene; V was cut back by 6 bases and J by 5 bases. This CDR3 has 15 amino acids. The CDR3 sequence is CASSSIAGVGETQYF. CDR3 nucleotide sequence: TGTGCCAGCAGCTCCATAGCGGGAGTGGGGGAGACCCAGTACTTC.

In its sample, this clone was seen many times. Other nucleotide sequences from this sample produce the same CDR3. The chain couples TRBV27 to TRBJ2-7, with D possibly TRBD1 on 6 matching bases. The length of the CDR3 is 15 residues. The ends were cut back, 3 bases at V and 1 base at J, with 13 bases in the middle. Germline V gene lookup returns CDR1 MNHEY and CDR2 SMNVEV (reference sequence). CDR3 nucleotide sequence: TGTGCCAGCAGTTTGACCGGGACACGGTCCTACGAGCAGTACTTC. Its translation is CASSLTGTRSYEQYF.

This clone is categorized as medium-sized. The rearrangement links TRBV27 to TRBJ1-5; no definite D call. Per germline, CDR1 MNHEY and CDR2 SMNVEV (reference sequence). The CDR3 is made up of 13 amino acids. The V gene lost 8 bases and the J gene lost 5 bases, with 13 bases spanning the gap. CDR3 sequence: CASGWTADQPQHF. The DNA of the CDR3 is TGTGCCAGCGGCTGGACGGCTGATCAGCCCCAGCATTTT.

This clone is labeled as medium-sized (0.01 to 0.1%). Within the sample, other DNA sequences also encode this same CDR3. The chain employs TRBV28 and TRBJ2-7; TRBD1 agrees at 7 bases. This CDR3 has 14 amino acids. V lost 7 bases and J lost 2; bases outside the gene matches: 8. Germline CDR1 MDHEN, CDR2 SYDVKM. The CDR3 nucleotides are TGTGCCAGCACATCGGGACAGTCCACCTACGAGCAGTACTTC. Its translation is CASTSGQSTYEQYF.

This clone was recorded at least ten times. This chain connects TRBV20-1 to TRBJ2-1; 10 nucleotides match TRBD1. The V segment lost 6 bases and the J segment 0 bases; nucleotides outside the gene matches: 2. Germline V gene data show CDR1 as DFQATT and CDR2 as SNEGSKA (reference sequence). The CDR3 contains 14 residues. The CDR3 loop reads CSARDRGSYNEQFF. Written as DNA, the CDR3 is TGCAGTGCCAGGGACAGGGGCTCCTACAATGAGCAGTTCTTC.

By share, this clone counts as medium-sized. The CDR3: CASSLRFSTGANSPLHF. As DNA, the CDR3 is TGTGCCAGCAGTTTAAGGTTTTCGACAGGCGCGAATTCACCCCTCCACTTT. The chain recombines TRBV28 with TRBJ1-6; a possible D gene is TRBD1 (6 bases). The CDR3 length is 17 residues. Germline CDR1 reads MDHEN; CDR2 reads SYDVKM. Trimming removed 2 bases from V and 7 bases from J, with 18 bases in between.

In this sample, this clone is medium-sized (0.01 to 0.1%). The CDR3 loop reads CASSLVGTTYEQYF. CDR3 bases: TGTGCCAGTTCCTTAGTCGGGACTACCTACGAGCAGTACTTC. The chain couples TRBV6-1 to TRBJ2-7; 7 bases line up with TRBD2. CDR3 length equals 14 residues. The J segment lost 2 bases and the V segment lost 9 bases, leaving 10 bases of the junction unmatched. Looked up from germline, CDR1 is MNHNS and CDR2 is SASEGT.

This clone has ten or more counts. At one end, the junction sequence differs from germline, possibly due to a read error. Other DNA sequences in the same sample also yield this CDR3. As DNA, the CDR3 is TGTGCCAGCAGCTTGGAGGCTAGCGGGGCCCTGTACTTC. This codes for CASSLEASGALYF. The chain uses TRBV5-1 and TRBJ2-4; 9 bases map to TRBD2. CDR3 length: 13 amino acids. Looked up from germline, CDR1 is SGHRS and CDR2 is YFSETQ. Using reference TRBV5-1 and TRBJ2-4 for the parts outside the CDR3, the full variable domain is KAGVTQTPRYLIKTRGQQVTLSCSPISGHRSVSWYQQTPGQGLQFLFEYFSETQRNKGNFPGRFSGRQFSNSRSEMNVSTLELGDSALYLCASSLEASGALYFGAGTRLSVL.

This clone was detected many times. V gene TRBV20-1 combines with J gene TRBJ2-2; D remains unclear. The CDR3 covers 18 residues. CDR1 and CDR2 (germline): DFQATT, SNEGSKA (reference sequence). Between the trimmed V and J ends, which lost 2 bases and 0 bases, there was a span of 19 bases. CDR3 loop: CSARPSLSPKTNTGELFF. DNA of the CDR3: TGCAGTGCTAGACCGAGCCTGAGCCCGAAAACGAACACCGGGGAGCTGTTTTTT.

The J gene is TRBJ2-7, the V gene TRBV6-1; 10 bases line up with TRBD2. From germline, CDR1 is MNHNS and CDR2 SASEGT. J was trimmed by 5 bases and V by 6 bases; bases with no gene match: 10. This CDR3 has 15 amino acids. The CDR3 DNA reads TGTGCCAGCAGGAGGGGGCTAGCGGGAGTTAACGAGCAGTACTTC. Its protein is CASRRGLAGVNEQYF.

Many counts were recorded for this clone. The chain is built from TRBV28 and TRBJ1-1, with 7 bases that match TRBD1. Germline V gives CDR1 MDHEN, CDR2 SYDVKM. The V and J ends lost 6 bases and 3 bases, in that order; junction bases with no gene match: 10. The CDR3 is 15 amino acids. The DNA of the CDR3 is TGTGCCAGCAGACCCCCGACAGGGCGGGACACTGAAGCTTTCTTT. Amino acid sequence: CASRPPTGRDTEAFF.

This clone was found many times. The chain uses TRBV27 and TRBJ2-1; the match to TRBD2 covers 11 bases. CDR1 and CDR2 (germline): MNHEY, SMNVEV (reference sequence). This CDR3 comprises 15 residues. The J segment lost 4 bases and the V segment lost 2 bases, leaving 1 base of the junction unmatched. CDR3 in amino acids: CASSLRLAGYNEQFF. CDR3 sequence (DNA): TGTGCCAGCAGTTTAAGACTAGCGGGGTACAATGAGCAGTTCTTC.